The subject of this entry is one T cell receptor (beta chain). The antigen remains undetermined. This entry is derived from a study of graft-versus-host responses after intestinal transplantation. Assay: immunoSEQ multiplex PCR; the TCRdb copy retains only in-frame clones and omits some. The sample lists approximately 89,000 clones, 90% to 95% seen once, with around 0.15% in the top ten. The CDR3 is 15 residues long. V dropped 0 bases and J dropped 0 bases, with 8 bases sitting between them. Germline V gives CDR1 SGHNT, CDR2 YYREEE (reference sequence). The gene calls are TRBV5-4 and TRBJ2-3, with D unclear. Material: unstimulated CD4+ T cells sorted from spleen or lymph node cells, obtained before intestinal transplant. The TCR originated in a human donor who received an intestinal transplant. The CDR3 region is CASSLGGASTDTQYF. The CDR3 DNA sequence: TGTGCCAGCAGCTTGGGCGGAGCTAGCACAGATACGCAGTATTTT.